The 25 T cell receptor beta chains listed next were all sequenced from one sample in a study of blood T cells in healthy people across ages. It was with a sample-barcoded 5' primer and a J-beta primer mix that a second PCR of about 7 to 12 cycles was run. TCRdb ran MiXCR on the 5' RACE reads and lists one entry per CDR3 protein. The data contain hundreds of thousands of distinct CDR3 sequences, around 30% of them singletons. Sequenced sample: blood. Source of these receptors: a woman of 80 years or more in good health.

Notes on this clonotype: This may be a read error, as it is one base from a much larger clone. The DNA is left out, because the CDR3 cannot be placed on it with certainty; the CDR3 is given as TCRdb lists it. The chain carries TRBV20-1 and TRBJ2-5; the D call TRBD1 from the table was never checked on the DNA. Germline values: CDR1 DFQATT, CDR2 SNEGSKA (reference sequence). The CDR3 comprises 15 residues, both ends counted. The CDR3 sequence is CSARDSGPATETQYF.

The CDR3 DNA is TGTGCCAGCAGCCAAGCACGGGCCCACAACACTGAAGCTTTCTTT. It encodes CASSQARAHNTEAFF. The chain carries TRBV4-2 and TRBJ1-1; D uncertain. This CDR3 is built from 15 residues. The V end lost 1 base, the J end lost 2 bases, and 11 bases lay between the germline ends. The V gene's germline CDR1 is LGHNA and CDR2 YNFKEQ.

This clonotype appeared many times. The rearrangement joins TRBV18 to TRBJ2-3, with a tentative D call TRBD1 (5 bases). Germline V gives CDR1 KGHSH, CDR2 LQKENI. This CDR3 spans 14 amino acids. V lost 1 base to trimming and J lost 9 bases, with 14 bases between them. This chain's CDR3 is CASSPRQGDETQYF. DNA for the CDR3: TGTGCCAGCTCACCACGGCAAGGGGATGAGACGCAGTATTTT.

Many counts were recorded for this clonotype. CDR3 coding DNA: TGCAGTGCTAGAGCGGAGGGGGCTAACTATGGCTACACCTTC. It is translated as CSARAEGANYGYTF. The chain is built from TRBV20-1 and TRBJ1-2; weak D call: TRBD1 (6 bases). Looked up from germline, CDR1 is DFQATT and CDR2 is SNEGSKA (reference sequence). This CDR3 is built from 14 residues. With 1 base removed from V and 0 bases from J, the gap between germline ends came to 9 bases.

Ten or more counts support this clonotype. The chain combines TRBV7-2 with TRBJ2-5; possible D gene TRBD1, 6 bases. The germline gives CDR1 SGHTA, CDR2 FQGNSA. The CDR3 consists of 14 residues. V was pared by 2 bases and J by 5 bases, with 12 bases between. The CDR3 nucleotides read TGTGCCAGCAGCTTATTGGGGGCCGGGGAGACCCAGTACTTC. Its translation: CASSLLGAGETQYF.

This clonotype was detected many times. The rearrangement links TRBV7-2 to TRBJ2-6; 9 bases align to TRBD1. The CDR3 contains 20 residues. Germline V gene sequence: CDR1 SGHTA, CDR2 FQGNSA. The V and J ends lost 3 bases and 2 bases, in that order; junction bases with no gene match: 14. CDR3 protein: CASSFAPRTGVRPGANVLTF. The DNA of the CDR3 is TGTGCCAGCAGCTTCGCGCCCCGGACAGGGGTGCGTCCTGGGGCCAACGTCCTGACTTTC.

This clonotype was detected only a few times. The CDR3 loop is CASSSGVMQPQHF. In DNA form, the CDR3 reads TGTGCCAGCAGTTCCGGCGTGATGCAGCCCCAGCATTTT. The chain recombines TRBV6-5 with TRBJ1-5, with no clear D. This CDR3 is built from 13 residues. Per the germline V gene, CDR1 is MNHEY and CDR2 is SVGAGI. The V gene lost 4 bases and the J gene lost 7 bases, with 11 bases spanning the gap.

This clonotype has more than one count but fewer than ten. The chain uses TRBV6-2 or TRBV6-3 and TRBJ1-2, with a tentative D call TRBD1 (5 bases). This CDR3 is 15 amino acids long. Germline V CDR1 and CDR2: MNHEY, SVGEGT. Trimming removed 5 bases at V and 4 bases at J, with 17 bases between. CDR3 sequence reads: CASSPGLNIGYGYTF. The CDR3 DNA reads TGTGCCAGCAGTCCGGGACTAAATATTGGCTATGGCTACACCTTC.

There are many counts of this clonotype. V and J are TRBV7-2 and TRBJ2-1, with D possibly being TRBD1 (6 bases). CDR3 length: 15 amino acids. V was cut by 1 base and J by 3 bases, with 10 bases left in between. Germline V gene lookup returns CDR1 SGHTA and CDR2 FQGNSA. The CDR3 sequence is CASSLEGQHYNEQFF. The CDR3 DNA sequence: TGTGCCAGCAGCTTAGAAGGACAGCACTACAATGAGCAGTTCTTC.

V gene TRBV7-9 combines with J gene TRBJ1-2; no definite D call. V shed 0 bases and J shed 4 bases, with 12 bases lying between them. This CDR3 contains 15 residues. The germline CDR1 and CDR2 sequences are SEHNR and FQNEAQ (reference sequence). In DNA, the CDR3 is TGTGCCAGCAGCTTAGCGGGGATGAGGAGCTATGGCTACACCTTC. This encodes CASSLAGMRSYGYTF. The full variable domain, in which reference TRBV7-9 and TRBJ1-2 provide the parts outside the CDR3, is DTGVSQNPRHKITKRGQNVTFRCDPISEHNRLYWYRQTLGQGPEFLTYFQNEAQLEKSRLLSDRFSAERPKGSFSTLEIQRTEQGDSAMYLCASSLAGMRSYGYTFGSGTRLTVV.

This clonotype was seen a single time. This may be a read error: a much more frequent sequence differs by one nucleotide. This rearrangement joins TRBV6-1 to TRBJ2-1, with 7 bases identical to TRBD2. The CDR3 loop spans 16 amino acids. The J segment lost 7 bases and the V segment lost 5 bases, leaving 14 bases of the junction unmatched. Per germline, CDR1 MNHNS and CDR2 SASEGT. The CDR3 region has the DNA TGTGCCAGCAGTACCTATTCTAGCGGTATTTGGAATGAGCAGTTCTTC. It specifies CASSTYSSGIWNEQFF.

This clonotype was picked up a small number of times. The rearrangement joins TRBV27 to TRBJ1-2, with TRBD1 matching 12 bases. This CDR3 is built from 17 residues. The ends lost 6 bases at V and 7 bases at J; junction bases unmatched: 15. CDR1 and CDR2 from the germline V gene are MNHEY and SMNVEV (reference sequence). In DNA, the CDR3 is TGTGCCAGCAGATACTTAACCCGGGACAGGGGGCGCGGTGGCTACACCTTC. Protein sequence: CASRYLTRDRGRGGYTF.

The chain couples TRBV2 to TRBJ1-6; D not certain. V lost 8 bases, J lost 4 bases, and 15 bases lay in between. This CDR3 contains 15 residues. Germline V gene lookup returns CDR1 SNHLY and CDR2 FYNNEI. CDR3 protein: CASEGARRYNSPLHF. In nucleotides, the CDR3 is TGTGCCAGCGAAGGAGCACGGAGATATAATTCACCCCTCCACTTT.

Comment on this clonotype: A much larger clone sits a single nucleotide away, making a read error possible. V is TRBV7-2 and J is TRBJ1-2; D remains unclear. CDR3 length equals 14 residues. Germline lookup yields CDR1 SGHTA and CDR2 FQGNSA. Here the CDR3 reads CASSLESGDYSYTF. In DNA form, the CDR3 reads TGTGCCAGCAGCTTAGAATCTGGCGACTATAGCTACACCTTC.

This clonotype was counted a few times. This sequence may be a read error, since a much larger clone differs from it by one base. This chain links TRBV5-1 with TRBJ2-3, with D perhaps TRBD1 (5 bases). CDR1 is SGHRS, CDR2 YFSETQ, per germline. This CDR3 region has 12 residues. CDR3 in DNA: TGCGCCAGCAGCTACGACCAGGGTACGCGGTATTTT. It translates to CASSYDQGTRYF.

There are a few counts of this clonotype. The chain carries TRBV5-1 and TRBJ1-4; D remains unclear. From germline, CDR1 is SGHRS and CDR2 YFSETQ. The V gene lost 0 bases and the J gene lost 6 bases, with 6 bases spanning the gap. The CDR3 runs to 13 residues. CDR3 sequence: CASSLGTDEKLFF. For the CDR3, the DNA is TGCGCCAGCAGCTTGGGGACTGATGAAAAACTGTTTTTT.

This clonotype was recorded at least ten times. The gene calls are TRBV7-9 and TRBJ2-6; D gene uncertain. The ends were cut back, 1 base at V and 3 bases at J, with 13 bases in the middle. The CDR3 runs to 17 residues. The germline CDR1 and CDR2 sequences are SEHNR and FQNEAQ (reference sequence). The CDR3 nucleotides are TGTGCCAGCAGCTTAGTGATTCCTGAGATTGGGGCCAACGTCCTGACTTTC. This encodes CASSLVIPEIGANVLTF.

This clonotype showed up many times. This chain uses TRBV7-9 with TRBJ1-1; TRBD1 matches at 8 bases. The germline CDR1 and CDR2 sequences are SEHNR and FQNEAQ (reference sequence). Trimming removed 4 bases from V and 0 bases from J; junction bases left unmatched: 1. The length of the CDR3 is 14 residues. This CDR3 reads CASSWGQVNTEAFF. CDR3 nucleotide sequence: TGTGCCAGCAGCTGGGGACAGGTGAACACTGAAGCTTTCTTT.

A word on this clonotype: This clone may be a read error of a much larger clone one base away. The rearrangement links TRBV20-1 to TRBJ2-5, with a weak D call TRBD2 (6 bases). The ends were cut back, 4 bases at V and 11 bases at J, with 23 bases in the middle. The germline V gene has CDR1 DFQATT and CDR2 SNEGSKA (reference sequence). The CDR3 is 14 residues long. Here the CDR3 DNA reads TGCAGTGCTAAATTGGGGGGACCCTACAATGAGCAGTACTTC. This encodes CSAKLGGPYNEQYF.

The rearrangement uses TRBV7-9 and TRBJ2-5; 14 positions agree with TRBD2. CDR1 SEHNR and CDR2 FQNEAQ come from the germline V gene (reference sequence). V lost 2 bases, J lost 0 bases, and 11 bases stayed unmatched. The CDR3 contains 20 residues. CDR3 protein: CASSLRRLAGGPRNQETQYF. Here the CDR3 DNA reads TGTGCCAGCAGCTTAAGGCGACTAGCGGGGGGGCCCAGAAACCAAGAGACCCAGTACTTC.

The CDR3 sequence: CSARRPTGSPRGTDTQYF. The CDR3 region has the DNA TGCAGTGCTAGACGTCCTACCGGGTCCCCCAGGGGCACAGATACGCAGTATTTT. This chain connects TRBV20-1 to TRBJ2-3; D is perhaps TRBD1 (5 bases). The CDR3 sequence is 18 residues long. V lost 2 bases to trimming and J lost 1 base, with 22 bases between them. Germline lookup yields CDR1 DFQATT and CDR2 SNEGSKA (reference sequence).

This clonotype was picked up many times. The chain couples TRBV20-1 to TRBJ2-2; D gene uncertain. The CDR3 runs to 14 residues. CDR1 DFQATT and CDR2 SNEGSKA come from the germline V gene (reference sequence). The V end was cut by 1 base, the J end by 5 bases, with 11 bases between. This CDR3 reads CSARVGRRTGELFF. In nucleotides, the CDR3 is TGCAGTGCTAGAGTAGGCAGAAGGACCGGGGAGCTGTTTTTT.

Ten or more counts support this clonotype. The rearrangement joins TRBV5-1 to TRBJ2-5; tentatively, D is TRBD2 (6 bases). Per the germline V gene, CDR1 is SGHRS and CDR2 is YFSETQ. Deletions cut 7 bases from V and 2 bases from J, with 15 bases between. The CDR3 has 14 amino acids. The CDR3 sequence is CASSLLATQETQYF. For the CDR3, the DNA is TGCGCCAGCTCCCTTCTAGCGACTCAAGAGACCCAGTACTTC.

This clonotype was counted ten times or more. The J gene is TRBJ2-5, the V gene TRBV7-8; D is undetermined. This CDR3 is built from 15 residues. CDR1 is SGHVS and CDR2 is FQNEAQ in the germline V gene. V was clipped by 2 bases and J by 1 base, with 11 bases between them. The DNA for the CDR3 is TGTGCCAGCAGCTTAACTTTGCTAACCCAAGAGACCCAGTACTTC. The encoded protein is CASSLTLLTQETQYF.

Details on this clonotype: This may be a read error: a much more frequent sequence differs by one nucleotide. This rearrangement joins TRBV11-2 to TRBJ2-5; tentative D call: TRBD2 (5 bases). V shed 0 bases and J shed 11 bases, with 25 bases lying between them. Germline-derived CDR1 and CDR2 are SGHAT and FQNNGV. The CDR3 runs 17 residues. CDR3 sequence (DNA): TGTGCCAGCAGCTTAGATTCCCGCGGGCCTCCGGGGAATGAGCAGTACTTC. This encodes CASSLDSRGPPGNEQYF.